These 27 T cell receptor beta chains were sequenced from one sample in a study of cytomegalovirus exposure and HLA in healthy donors. A multiplex PCR was run with 60 Vbeta primers and 13 Jbeta primers. Generated by immunoSEQ multiplex PCR, the TCRdb table keeps only in-frame clones and is missing some. Here the sample spans approximately 97,000 clones, less than 85% being singletons. Material for sequencing was PBMCs. These receptors came from a man aged 40-49 years in good health and CMV-seronegative.

The V call is TRBV7-3, the J call TRBJ1-4, with a weak D call TRBD1 (6 bases). The V end was cut by 5 bases, the J end by 7 bases, with 14 bases between. The CDR3 loop spans 14 amino acids. CDR1 is SGHTA and CDR2 is FQGTGA in the germline V gene. The CDR3 sequence: CASSPRGGGEKLFF. The CDR3 DNA reads TGTGCCAGCAGCCCAAGGGGGGGTGGTGAAAAACTGTTTTTT. Filled out from reference TRBV7-3 and TRBJ1-4, the complete variable domain reads GAGVSQTPSNKVTEKGKYVELRCDPISGHTALYWYRQSLGQGPEFLIYFQGTGAADDSGLPNDRFFAVRPEGSVSTLKIQRTERGDSAVYLCASSPRGGGEKLFFGSGTQLSVL.

The rearrangement uses TRBV7-6 and TRBJ2-1; perhaps TRBD2 as D (6 bases). Germline CDR1 reads SGHVS; CDR2 reads FNYEAQ. The CDR3 consists of 14 residues. V lost 4 bases to trimming and J lost 0 bases, with 7 bases between them. The CDR3, as DNA: TGTGCCAGCAGCTCGGGGGTCTCCTACAATGAGCAGTTCTTC. This gives the protein CASSSGVSYNEQFF.

The chain combines TRBV19 with TRBJ2-5, with 10 bases fitting TRBD2. This CDR3 is built from 16 residues. The V gene end was trimmed by 3 bases and the J gene end by 5 bases; junction bases not matched to a gene: 9. CDR1 LNHDA and CDR2 SQIVND come from the germline V gene (reference sequence). As DNA, the CDR3 is TGTGCCAGTAGTATTCTGTCTAGCGGGGGCGTTGAGACCCAGTACTTC. Encoded protein: CASSILSSGGVETQYF.

This clone has more than one count but fewer than ten. The chain recombines TRBV9 with TRBJ2-7; TRBD1 agrees at 9 bases. CDR1 is SGDLS, CDR2 YYNGEE, per germline. Trimming at V came to 4 bases and at J to 5 bases, leaving 7 bases not matched to a gene. This CDR3 has 14 amino acids. CDR3 residues: CASSSGTGLHEQYF. The CDR3 DNA reads as TGTGCCAGCAGCTCCGGGACAGGGCTCCACGAGCAGTACTTC. Together with reference TRBV9 and TRBJ2-7, the CDR3 gives the full variable domain: DSGVTQTPKHLITATGQRVTLRCSPRSGDLSVYWYQQSLDQGLQFLIQYYNGEERAKGNILERFSAQQFPDLHSELNLSSLELGDSALYFCASSSGTGLHEQYFGPGTRLTVT.

CDR3 amino acids: CASSLYGTDYGYTF. The CDR3 DNA is TGCGCCAGCAGCCTCTATGGGACAGACTATGGCTACACCTTC. This chain links TRBV5-1 with TRBJ1-2; 7 nucleotides match TRBD1. The germline gives CDR1 SGHRS, CDR2 YFSETQ. V trimming: 4 bases; J trimming: 3 bases; junction bases outside the gene matches: 6. CDR3 size: 14 residues.

The chain links TRBV7-9 to TRBJ1-1; 9 bases are a match to TRBD1. This CDR3 comprises 15 residues. CDR1 SEHNR and CDR2 FQNEAQ come from the germline V gene (reference sequence). Germline trimming cut 5 bases from V and 3 bases from J; bases unmatched to any gene: 7. In DNA form, the CDR3 reads TGTGCCAGCAGCCCCGGGACAGGGTGGGACACTGAAGCTTTCTTT. It translates to CASSPGTGWDTEAFF.

A single count supports this clone. The chain employs TRBV27 and TRBJ2-7, with D maybe TRBD1 (6 bases). Looked up from germline, CDR1 is MNHEY and CDR2 is SMNVEV (reference sequence). There are 15 residues in the CDR3. V was pared by 6 bases and J by 3 bases, with 18 bases between. The CDR3 is CASSLTGYGDYEQYF. In DNA form, the CDR3 reads TGTGCCAGCAGCCTTACAGGGTACGGGGACTACGAGCAGTACTTC.

The chain joins TRBV29-1 to TRBJ2-3; D may be TRBD2 (5 bases). Trimming removed 3 bases at V and 0 bases at J, with 10 bases between. This CDR3 is 14 amino acids long. Germline V gene data show CDR1 as SQVTM and CDR2 as ANQGSEA. The CDR3 bases are TGCAGCGTTGAGAGGGAGACTAGCACAGATACGCAGTATTTT. It yields the protein CSVERETSTDTQYF.

V gene TRBV21-1 combines with J gene TRBJ2-5; the table assigns TRBD1, which was not confirmed against the DNA. TRBV21-1 is listed as a pseudogene. The CDR3 runs to 12 residues. The CDR3 coding sequence is TGTGCCAGCAACTCCCCCAGGGGGACCCAGTACTTC. Protein sequence: CASNSPRGTQYF.

This clone occurred once. The DNA of the CDR3 is TGTGCCAGCAGCTTTAGCAGCGGGGGAGACAATGAGCAGTTCTTC. Protein: CASSFSSGGDNEQFF. V usage is TRBV7-6 and J usage is TRBJ2-1; the match to TRBD2 covers 8 bases. With 3 bases clipped from V and 5 bases from J, the junction kept 6 bases outside the gene matches. This CDR3 has 15 amino acids. Germline lookup yields CDR1 SGHVS and CDR2 FNYEAQ. Drawing the rest from reference TRBV7-6 and TRBJ2-1, the complete variable domain is GAGVSQSPRYKVTKRGQDVALRCDPISGHVSLYWYRQALGQGPEFLTYFNYEAQQDKSGLPNDRFSAERPEGSISTLTIQRTEQRDSAMYRCASSFSSGGDNEQFFGPGTRLTVL.

The chain couples TRBV7-3 to TRBJ1-5; TRBD1 might be the D (5 bases). V was pared by 5 bases and J by 6 bases, with 11 bases between. Germline V CDR1 and CDR2: SGHTA, FQGTGA. The CDR3 loop spans 13 amino acids. CDR3 sequence (DNA): TGTGCCAGCAGCCCTGACAGAACTCAGCCCCAGCATTTT. Protein: CASSPDRTQPQHF.

The rearrangement links TRBV27 to TRBJ1-1; D unclear. Germline-derived CDR1 and CDR2 are MNHEY and SMNVEV (reference sequence). Trimming took off 5 bases at V and 6 bases at J, with 13 bases between the two ends. The length of the CDR3 is 13 residues. The CDR3 spells CASSPVSAAEAFF. The CDR3 nucleotides read TGTGCCAGCAGTCCGGTCAGTGCGGCTGAAGCTTTCTTT.

The chain uses TRBV5-4 and TRBJ2-5; 11 positions match TRBD2. CDR3 size: 13 residues. V lost 0 bases and J lost 11; bases outside the gene matches: 3. Germline CDR1 and CDR2: SGHNT and YYREEE (reference sequence). CDR3 region: CASSLAGLAEQYF. The DNA for the CDR3 is TGTGCCAGCAGCTTGGCGGGACTAGCGGAGCAGTACTTC.

This chain uses TRBV2 with TRBJ2-4; D unresolved. CDR1 and CDR2 (germline): SNHLY, FYNNEI. There are 13 residues in the CDR3. Deletions cut 7 bases from V and 0 bases from J, with 7 bases between. The CDR3 reads CASTPVAKNIQYF. In nucleotides, the CDR3 is TGTGCCAGCACTCCCGTAGCCAAAAACATTCAGTACTTC.

The V gene is TRBV4-3, the J gene TRBJ2-2; 8 nucleotides match TRBD1. Looked up from germline, CDR1 is LGHNA and CDR2 is YSLEER. The CDR3 loop spans 17 amino acids. J lost 0 bases, V lost 1 base, and 4 bases had no gene match. The CDR3 sequence is CASSQVGRGPNTGELFF. The CDR3 DNA is TGCGCCAGCAGCCAAGTGGGCAGGGGGCCGAACACCGGGGAGCTGTTTTTT.

The chain couples TRBV6-4 to TRBJ1-6; D call uncertain. Germline CDR1 and CDR2: MRHNA and SNTAGT. The CDR3 spans 15 residues. Trimming removed 0 bases from V and 8 bases from J, with 11 bases in between. In DNA, the CDR3 is TGTGCCAGCAGTGACTCGCCAACATCCCATTCACCCCTCCACTTT. It yields the protein CASSDSPTSHSPLHF.

This chain joins TRBV6-6 and TRBJ2-2; 10 nucleotides match TRBD1. The V segment lost 6 bases and the J segment 4 bases; nucleotides outside the gene matches: 2. Per the germline V gene, CDR1 is MNHNY and CDR2 is SVGAGI (reference sequence). There are 14 residues in the CDR3. In nucleotides, the CDR3 is TGTGCCAGCAGCCGGGACAGGGGCACCGGGGAGCTGTTTTTT. Translation gives CASSRDRGTGELFF.

The chain uses TRBV7-8 and TRBJ1-3; D unclear. Trimming stripped 0 bases from V and 2 bases from J, with 5 bases between. This CDR3 is built from 14 residues. From germline, CDR1 is SGHVS and CDR2 FQNEAQ. The CDR3 reads CASSLAIAGNTIYF. The CDR3 bases are TGTGCCAGCAGCTTAGCAATAGCTGGAAACACCATATATTTT.

This chain uses TRBV5-4 with TRBJ1-1, with TRBD1 matching 7 bases. The V segment lost 4 bases and the J segment 4 bases; nucleotides outside the gene matches: 10. Germline V lookup: CDR1 SGHNT, CDR2 YYREEE (reference sequence). The CDR3 extends over 15 amino acids. The CDR3: CASSRFRQGGTEAFF. In DNA form, the CDR3 reads TGTGCCAGCAGCCGCTTCCGACAGGGCGGCACTGAAGCTTTCTTT.

The J gene is TRBJ1-1, the V gene TRBV5-1; TRBD1 matches 11 bases. The CDR3 loop spans 13 amino acids. Germline-derived CDR1 and CDR2 are SGHRS and YFSETQ. The J segment lost 12 bases and the V segment lost 4 bases, leaving 8 bases of the junction unmatched. CDR3: CASSPGQGALTFF. The CDR3 coding sequence is TGCGCCAGCAGCCCTGGACAGGGGGCGCTAACTTTCTTT.

This chain uses TRBV6-6 with TRBJ2-7; TRBD1 is a possible D gene (7 bases). Germline CDR1 MNHNY, CDR2 SVGAGI (reference sequence). Trimming stripped 5 bases from V and 3 bases from J, with 17 bases between. The CDR3 contains 15 residues. This chain's CDR3 is CASSRGTVGIYEQYF. The CDR3 DNA reads as TGTGCCAGCAGTCGGGGGACAGTAGGCATCTACGAGCAGTACTTC.

The rearrangement links TRBV4-1 to TRBJ1-1, with 7 bases that match TRBD1. In germline, CDR1 is MGHRA, CDR2 YSYEKL. There are 15 residues in the CDR3. J lost 6 bases, V lost 2 bases, and 9 bases had no gene match. CDR3 nucleotides: TGCGCCAGCAGCCAATATAGTCGGCAGGGGGCTGAAGCTTTCTTT. Translation gives CASSQYSRQGAEAFF.

This clone was observed a handful of times. The chain combines TRBV5-1 with TRBJ2-3; tentative D call: TRBD2 (5 bases). The CDR3 extends over 14 amino acids. V was clipped by 0 bases and J by 5 bases, with 10 bases between them. Germline values: CDR1 SGHRS, CDR2 YFSETQ. This CDR3 is CASSLVNRGDTQYF. The DNA for the CDR3 is TGCGCCAGCAGCTTGGTGAATCGGGGAGATACGCAGTATTTT. Together with reference TRBV5-1 and TRBJ2-3, the CDR3 gives the full variable domain: KAGVTQTPRYLIKTRGQQVTLSCSPISGHRSVSWYQQTPGQGLQFLFEYFSETQRNKGNFPGRFSGRQFSNSRSEMNVSTLELGDSALYLCASSLVNRGDTQYFGPGTRLTVL.

The chain links TRBV19 to TRBJ1-2; D is perhaps TRBD1 (6 bases). Germline-derived CDR1 and CDR2 are LNHDA and SQIVND (reference sequence). V lost 0 bases, J lost 0 bases, and 14 bases lay in between. The length of the CDR3 is 17 residues. The CDR3 reads CASSIDRQGPTNYGYTF. In nucleotides, the CDR3 is TGTGCCAGTAGTATAGATAGGCAGGGGCCCACTAACTATGGCTACACCTTC.

The chain carries TRBV6-1 and TRBJ2-7, with a weak D call TRBD2 (5 bases). The V end lost 5 bases, the J end lost 5 bases, and 16 bases lay between the germline ends. This CDR3 has 14 residues. Germline CDR1 reads MNHNS; CDR2 reads SASEGT. Here the CDR3 reads CASSSPVREDEQYF. The CDR3 nucleotides are TGTGCCAGCAGTTCACCTGTTCGGGAAGACGAGCAGTACTTC.

The genes are TRBV30 and TRBJ2-3; D may be TRBD1 (5 bases). The CDR3 contains 18 residues. CDR1 is GTSNPN, CDR2 SVGIG, per germline (reference sequence). The V gene lost 6 bases and the J gene lost 6 bases, with 31 bases spanning the gap. The CDR3, as DNA: TGTGCCTGCGCCCCACAGGCCCGTCTCGCCCCGGTAACGGATACGCAGTATTTT. It is translated as CACAPQARLAPVTDTQYF.

This chain connects TRBV7-8 to TRBJ2-1; TRBD2 aligns across 9 bases. Germline trimming cut 4 bases from V and 6 bases from J; bases unmatched to any gene: 16. Germline assignment: CDR1 SGHVS and CDR2 FQNEAQ. This CDR3 is built from 18 residues. CDR3 residues: CASSWRGGGAAASNEQFF. CDR3 in DNA: TGTGCCAGCAGCTGGCGTGGCGGGGGGGCCGCGGCGTCCAATGAGCAGTTCTTC.